This T cell receptor beta chain was documented in a study of regulatory T cells in long-lasting Graves disease. The overall study: Antithyroid drug exposure in newly diagnosed Graves' patients had lasted under 3 months.

The CDR3 covers 20 residues. The trim removed 6 bases at V and 7 bases at J, leaving 25 bases unmatched. The time point denotes: newly diagnosed GD, antithyroid drugs for less than 3 months. Extracted RNA from PBMCs served as the source of the TCR library. One endocrinology department in Xi'an, China, was where patients came from. Construction of the TCR beta libraries employed iRepertoire HTBI primers in conjunction with Arm-PCR of CDR3 regions. TCRdb fed the multiplex PCR reads into MiXCR, producing one record per CDR3 protein. The sample has hundreds of thousands of distinct CDR3 sequences, approximately 15% seen once. In addition, the sample was reused for a study of T cells in Graves' hyperthyroidism and ophthalmopathy. That publication notes: TCR CDR3 underwent first-round RT-PCR with the HTBI primer set.

Specimen: peripheral blood mononuclear cells (PBMCs), collected at new diagnosis, from a patient treated with antithyroid drugs. The clonotype originates from a woman aged 25 to 39 with Graves disease. The genes are TRBV12-3 or TRBV12-4 and TRBJ2-2; 8 positions match TRBD2. The CDR3 sequence: CASRAGTGRKGTGTSGELFF. CDR3 coding DNA: TGTGCCAGCAGAGCCGGAACCGGGAGGAAAGGGACCGGGACTAGCGGGGAGCTGTTTTTT.